This T cell receptor (beta chain) was retrieved from a study of CD8 T cells in ankylosing spondylitis. Study-wide points: Clones tied to disease were said to be significantly enriched in matched ankylosing spondylitis synovial fluid. Relatively rare in peripheral blood, disease-linked clones were also CD8+.

Quantitative molecular-barcoded 5'-RACE generated the TCR beta libraries. TCRdb passed the 5' RACE reads through MiXCR, listing each CDR3 protein once. In the table there are about 42,000 distinct CDR3 sequences, under 5% of which are singletons. Ten or more counts support this clonotype. The antigen is unknown. This TCR derives from a female donor with ankylosing spondylitis or in good health (not recorded which). The sequenced sample was blood, either unsorted or a sorted T cell fraction (not recorded which).

DNA of the CDR3: TGTGCCAGCAGCGTGTCGGACAGGGGTGGGTACGAGCAGTACTTC. Its translation: CASSVSDRGGYEQYF. The chain has TRBV9 and TRBJ2-7; 9 positions agree with TRBD1. V lost 2 bases to trimming and J lost 4 bases; unmatched junction nucleotides: 7. The CDR3 length is 15 residues. Germline V gene lookup returns CDR1 SGDLS and CDR2 YYNGEE.